This entry lists 17 T cell receptor beta chains sequenced from one sample in a study of early T cells in non-severe SARS-CoV-2 infection. MiXCR, run by TCRdb on the 5' RACE reads, gives a single entry per CDR3 protein. The data contain 80,000 to 95,000 distinct CDR3 sequences, roughly an eighth of them seen just once; the ten biggest clones take up 1.4%. The specimen sequenced was whole blood. These receptors were taken from an adult who was a healthcare worker with PCR-confirmed SARS-CoV-2 infection or an uninfected control (not recorded which).

This clonotype was picked up a small number of times. V gene TRBV6-1 combines with J gene TRBJ1-2; D is ambiguous. This CDR3 contains 12 residues. The V end was cut by 2 bases, the J end by 7 bases, with 8 bases between. Germline V lookup: CDR1 MNHNS, CDR2 SASEGT. CDR3 protein: CASSETSRGYTF. The CDR3 DNA sequence: TGTGCCAGCAGTGAAACCTCACGTGGCTACACCTTC.

J is TRBJ2-6 and V is TRBV6-2 or TRBV6-3, with TRBD1 matching over 7 bases. J lost 0 bases, V lost 6 bases, and 5 bases had no gene match. The CDR3 spans 16 residues. Germline values: CDR1 MNHEY, CDR2 SVGEGT. The CDR3 spells CASSTGQLSGANVLTF. The CDR3 DNA follows: TGTGCCAGCAGCACGGGACAGCTCTCTGGGGCCAACGTCCTGACTTTC.

This clonotype was detected ten times or more. V is TRBV27 and J is TRBJ2-2; no clear D. This CDR3 is built from 12 residues. Trimming took off 4 bases at V and 7 bases at J, with 7 bases between the two ends. Germline V gene data show CDR1 as MNHEY and CDR2 as SMNVEV (reference sequence). Written as DNA, the CDR3 is TGTGCCAGCAGTTCGCCCGGCGGGGAGCTGTTTTTT. Translated, it gives CASSSPGGELFF.

The J gene is TRBJ1-3, the V gene TRBV9; unclear D gene. CDR1 and CDR2 (germline): SGDLS, YYNGEE. CDR3 length equals 15 residues. V lost 4 bases to trimming and J lost 5 bases, with 16 bases between them. In DNA form, the CDR3 reads TGTGCCAGCAGCACCGGGCCTAAGGAAAGAAACACCATATATTTT. As protein: CASSTGPKERNTIYF.

This clonotype was seen repeatedly, ten times or more. The chain uses TRBV10-1 and TRBJ2-1; D not resolved. Trimming left V 7 bases short and J 6 bases short, with 13 bases between. The germline V gene has CDR1 WNHNN and CDR2 SYGVQD (reference sequence). The CDR3 covers 13 residues. CDR3 protein: CASMRHLGNEQFF. The CDR3 DNA is TGCGCCAGCATGAGACACCTCGGCAATGAGCAGTTCTTC.

The rearrangement uses TRBV15 and TRBJ1-5; 8 positions match TRBD1. The CDR3 runs 17 residues. In germline, CDR1 is LNHNV, CDR2 YYDKDF (reference sequence). V lost 2 bases, J lost 4 bases, and 10 bases stayed unmatched. CDR3 in DNA: TGTGCCACCAGCAGACAGGGGGCACTGAGGGTAAATCAGCCCCAGCATTTT. Encoded protein: CATSRQGALRVNQPQHF.

In DNA form, the CDR3 reads TGTGCCAGCAGCTTAGCCTCGTCCCTGTTGACCCAGTACTTC. Protein product: CASSLASSLLTQYF. The rearrangement uses TRBV7-8 and TRBJ2-5; no clear D. V was cut by 0 bases and J by 7 bases, with 12 bases left in between. The CDR3 has 14 residues. Germline V gene lookup returns CDR1 SGHVS and CDR2 FQNEAQ.

The chain is built from TRBV7-2 and TRBJ1-5; D unclear. Per the germline V gene, CDR1 is SGHTA and CDR2 is FQGNSA. This CDR3 is 17 amino acids long. The ends were cut back, 5 bases at V and 0 bases at J, with 17 bases in the middle. In nucleotides, the CDR3 is TGTGCCAGCAGCCCAGAAGGAGGGTTTTATAGCAATCAGCCCCAGCATTTT. Protein: CASSPEGGFYSNQPQHF.

This clonotype was detected many times. This chain uses TRBV6-1 with TRBJ1-2; D not resolved. Deletions cut 7 bases from V and 2 bases from J, with 8 bases between. CDR3 length equals 12 residues. Germline V gene data show CDR1 as MNHNS and CDR2 as SASEGT. CDR3: CASTPKNYGYTF. Written as DNA, the CDR3 is TGTGCCAGCACCCCCAAGAACTATGGCTACACCTTC.

This clonotype was seen ten or more times. The rearrangement links TRBV5-3 to TRBJ1-1; D remains ambiguous. TRBV5-3 is flagged as an ORF with uncertain function. The CDR3 loop spans 15 amino acids. V was clipped by 0 bases and J by 1 base, with 10 bases between them. CDR3 in DNA: TGTGCCAGAAGCTTGGCTCGACTCCAGAACACTGAAGCTTTCTTT. Protein: CARSLARLQNTEAFF.

Comments on this clonotype: The germline gene is not matched at one end of the junction; a read error may be the cause. V is TRBV30 and J is TRBJ2-4, with 8 positions matching TRBD1. The germline V gene has CDR1 GTSNPN and CDR2 SVGIG (reference sequence). The CDR3 has 11 residues. CDR3 loop: CAWYTAGGFDF. The CDR3 region has the DNA TGTGCCTGGTACACCGCAGGGGGCTTTGACTTC. Full variable domain (missing parts from reference TRBV30 and TRBJ2-4): SQTIHQWPATLVQPVGSPLSLECTVEGTSNPNLYWYRQAAGRGLQLLFYSVGIGQISSEVPQNLSASRPQDRQFILSSKKLLLSDSGFYLCAWYTAGGFDFGAGTRLSVL.

At least ten counts were recorded for this clonotype. This chain uses TRBV4-2 with TRBJ1-2; D uncertain. Trimming pared 0 bases from V and 7 bases from J, leaving 12 bases between. There are 14 residues in the CDR3. Germline CDR1 reads LGHNA; CDR2 reads YNFKEQ. The CDR3 sequence is CASSQESRESGYTF. CDR3 DNA sequence: TGTGCCAGCAGCCAAGAAAGTAGGGAGAGTGGCTACACCTTC.

This clonotype was recorded many times. This chain links TRBV11-2 with TRBJ2-1, with 12 bases lining up with TRBD2. Trimming removed 1 base from V and 5 bases from J; junction bases left unmatched: 0. Germline lookup yields CDR1 SGHAT and CDR2 FQNNGV. The CDR3 spans 15 residues. This chain's CDR3 is CASSLGTSGNNEQFF. The DNA of the CDR3 is TGTGCCAGCAGCTTAGGGACTAGCGGGAACAATGAGCAGTTCTTC.

The table lists this clonotype with many counts. V and J are TRBV7-2 and TRBJ2-7; 8 nucleotides match TRBD1. Germline CDR1 reads SGHTA; CDR2 reads FQGNSA. The CDR3 covers 16 residues. The V segment lost 1 base and the J segment 5 bases; nucleotides outside the gene matches: 10. The CDR3 DNA sequence: TGTGCCAGCAGCTTAGATTGGGTCGGCAGGGGGCACGAGCAGTACTTC. Translation: CASSLDWVGRGHEQYF.

The rearrangement links TRBV7-6 to TRBJ2-5, with TRBD2 identical over 12 bases. The CDR3 loop spans 16 amino acids. V was pared by 1 base and J by 6 bases, with 6 bases of the junction left unmatched. Germline CDR1 is SGHVS and CDR2 is FNYEAQ. The CDR3 loop reads CASSLGALAGGQTQYF. The CDR3 nucleotides read TGTGCCAGCAGCTTAGGCGCCCTAGCGGGGGGGCAGACCCAGTACTTC.

A word on this clonotype: Since a much larger clone is just one base distant, this may be a read error. This CDR3 reads CASSLDRGTGFTF. CDR3 bases: TGTGCCAGCAGCCTCGACAGGGGGACTGGCTTCACCTTC. The chain recombines TRBV27 with TRBJ1-2; 9 nucleotides line up with TRBD1. Germline V gene data show CDR1 as MNHEY and CDR2 as SMNVEV (reference sequence). The CDR3 consists of 13 residues.

This clonotype has ten or more counts. This chain connects TRBV6-2 or TRBV6-3 to TRBJ2-1; 10 positions agree with TRBD2. Germline V gene lookup returns CDR1 MNHEY and CDR2 SVGEGT. J gave up 13 bases and V 6 bases, and 6 bases lay outside the gene matches. The CDR3 consists of 12 residues. The CDR3 DNA is TGTGCCAGCAGCTTTAGCGGGGGGCCCCAGTTCTTC. Its translation: CASSFSGGPQFF.